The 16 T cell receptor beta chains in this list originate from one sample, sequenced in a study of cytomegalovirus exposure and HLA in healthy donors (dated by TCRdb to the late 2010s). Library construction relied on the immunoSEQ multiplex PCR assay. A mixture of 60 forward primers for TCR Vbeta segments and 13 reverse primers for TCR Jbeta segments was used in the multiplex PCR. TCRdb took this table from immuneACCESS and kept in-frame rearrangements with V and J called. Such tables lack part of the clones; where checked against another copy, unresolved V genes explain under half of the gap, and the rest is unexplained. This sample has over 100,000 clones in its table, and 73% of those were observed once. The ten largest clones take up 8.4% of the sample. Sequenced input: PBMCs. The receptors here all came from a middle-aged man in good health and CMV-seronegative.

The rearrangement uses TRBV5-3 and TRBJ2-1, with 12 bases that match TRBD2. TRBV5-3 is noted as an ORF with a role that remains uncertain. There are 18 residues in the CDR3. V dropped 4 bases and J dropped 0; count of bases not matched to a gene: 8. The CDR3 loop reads CARSRLAGDPISYNEQFF. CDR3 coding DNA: TGTGCCAGAAGCAGACTAGCGGGGGACCCCATCTCCTACAATGAGCAGTTCTTC.

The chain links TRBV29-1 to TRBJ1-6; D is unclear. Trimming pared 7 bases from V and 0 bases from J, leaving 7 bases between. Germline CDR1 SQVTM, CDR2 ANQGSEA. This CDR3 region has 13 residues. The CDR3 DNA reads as TGCAGCGCGAAGAGCTCCTATAATTCACCCCTCCACTTT. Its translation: CSAKSSYNSPLHF.

DNA for the CDR3: TGTGCCAGCAGTGACTCATGGGGCCGTTCCACAGATACGCAGTATTTT. It codes for CASSDSWGRSTDTQYF. The chain couples TRBV6-4 to TRBJ2-3; a weak D match, TRBD1 (5 bases). The V and J ends lost 0 bases and 2 bases respectively, with 12 bases between them. This CDR3 is built from 16 residues. Per the germline V gene, CDR1 is MRHNA and CDR2 is SNTAGT.

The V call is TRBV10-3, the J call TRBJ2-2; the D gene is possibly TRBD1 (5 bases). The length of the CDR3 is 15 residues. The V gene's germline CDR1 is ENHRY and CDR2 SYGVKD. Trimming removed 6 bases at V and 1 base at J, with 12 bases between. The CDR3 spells CAISPAGRNTGELFF. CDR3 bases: TGTGCCATCAGCCCGGCAGGGCGGAACACCGGGGAGCTGTTTTTT.

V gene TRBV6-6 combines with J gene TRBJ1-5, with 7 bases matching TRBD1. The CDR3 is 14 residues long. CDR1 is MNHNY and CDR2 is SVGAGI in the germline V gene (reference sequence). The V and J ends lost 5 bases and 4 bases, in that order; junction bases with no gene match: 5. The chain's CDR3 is CASSDRDRNQPQHF. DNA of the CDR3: TGTGCCAGCAGTGATCGGGACAGAAATCAGCCCCAGCATTTT.

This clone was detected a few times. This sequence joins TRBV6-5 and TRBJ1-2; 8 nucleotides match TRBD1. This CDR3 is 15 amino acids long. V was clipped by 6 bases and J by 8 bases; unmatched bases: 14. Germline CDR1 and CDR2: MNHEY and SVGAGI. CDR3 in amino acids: CASSAGARGHGGYTF. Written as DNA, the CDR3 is TGTGCCAGCAGCGCCGGGGCCAGGGGGCATGGGGGCTACACCTTC.

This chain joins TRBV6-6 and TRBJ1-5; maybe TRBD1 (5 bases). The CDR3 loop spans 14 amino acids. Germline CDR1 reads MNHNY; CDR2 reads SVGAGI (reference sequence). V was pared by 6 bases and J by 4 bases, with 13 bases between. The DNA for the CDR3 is TGTGCCAGCAGCCCGAACAGGCCGAATCAGCCCCAGCATTTT. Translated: CASSPNRPNQPQHF.

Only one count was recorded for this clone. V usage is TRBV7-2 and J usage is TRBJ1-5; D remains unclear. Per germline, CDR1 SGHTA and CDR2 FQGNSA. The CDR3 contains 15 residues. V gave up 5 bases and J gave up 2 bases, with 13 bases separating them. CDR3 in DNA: TGTGCCAGCAGCCCTGAGGGAGGGCGCAATCAGCCCCAGCATTTT. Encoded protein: CASSPEGGRNQPQHF.

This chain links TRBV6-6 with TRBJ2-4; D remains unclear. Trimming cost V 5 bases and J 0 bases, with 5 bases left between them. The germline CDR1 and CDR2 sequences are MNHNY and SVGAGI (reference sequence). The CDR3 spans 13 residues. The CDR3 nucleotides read TGTGCCAGCAGTGGCACAGCCAAAAACATTCAGTACTTC. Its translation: CASSGTAKNIQYF.

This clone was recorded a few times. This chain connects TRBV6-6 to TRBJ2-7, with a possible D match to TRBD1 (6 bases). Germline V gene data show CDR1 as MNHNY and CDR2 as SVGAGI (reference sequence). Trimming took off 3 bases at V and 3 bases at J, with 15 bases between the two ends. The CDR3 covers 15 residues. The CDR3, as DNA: TGTGCCAGCAGTTATCTGACAGGTACCTACTACGAGCAGTACTTC. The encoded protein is CASSYLTGTYYEQYF.

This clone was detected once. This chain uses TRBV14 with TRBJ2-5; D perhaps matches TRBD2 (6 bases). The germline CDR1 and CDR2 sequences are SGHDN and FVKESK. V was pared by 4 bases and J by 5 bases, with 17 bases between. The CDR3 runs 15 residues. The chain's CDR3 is CASSPWTNPAETQYF. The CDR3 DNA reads TGTGCCAGCAGCCCCTGGACTAACCCCGCGGAGACCCAGTACTTC.

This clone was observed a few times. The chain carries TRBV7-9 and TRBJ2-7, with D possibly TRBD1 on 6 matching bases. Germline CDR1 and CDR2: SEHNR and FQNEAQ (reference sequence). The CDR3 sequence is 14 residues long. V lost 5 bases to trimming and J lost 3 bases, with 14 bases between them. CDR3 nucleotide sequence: TGTGCCAGCAGCCCGAGGTGGACAGACTACGAGCAGTACTTC. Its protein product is CASSPRWTDYEQYF.

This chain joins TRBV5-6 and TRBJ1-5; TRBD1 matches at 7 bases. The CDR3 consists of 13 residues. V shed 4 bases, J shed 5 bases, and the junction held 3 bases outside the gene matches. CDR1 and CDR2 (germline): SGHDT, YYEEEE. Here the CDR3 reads CASSRGQDQPQHF. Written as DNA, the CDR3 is TGTGCCAGCAGCAGGGGGCAGGATCAGCCCCAGCATTTT.

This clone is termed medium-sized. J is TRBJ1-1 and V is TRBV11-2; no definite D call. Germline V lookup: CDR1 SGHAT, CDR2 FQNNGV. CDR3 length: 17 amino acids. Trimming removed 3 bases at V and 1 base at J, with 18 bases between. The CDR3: CASSFGQFRTRNTEAFF. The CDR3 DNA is TGTGCCAGCAGCTTTGGGCAGTTCCGAACTAGGAACACTGAAGCTTTCTTT.

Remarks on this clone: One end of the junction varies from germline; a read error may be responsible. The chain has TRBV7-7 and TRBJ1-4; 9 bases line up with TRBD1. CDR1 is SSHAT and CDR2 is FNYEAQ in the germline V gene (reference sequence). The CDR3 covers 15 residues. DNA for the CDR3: TGTGCTAGCAGTCAGAACAGGGGGCGGAATGAAAAACTGTTTTTT. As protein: CASSQNRGRNEKLFF.

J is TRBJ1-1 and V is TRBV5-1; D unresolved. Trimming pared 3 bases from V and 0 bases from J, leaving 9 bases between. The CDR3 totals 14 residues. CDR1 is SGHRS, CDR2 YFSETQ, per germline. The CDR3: CASSSGGMNTEAFF. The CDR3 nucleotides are TGCGCCAGCAGCTCGGGAGGTATGAACACTGAAGCTTTCTTT.